This is a list of T cell receptor beta chains from one sample in a study of TIL therapy for anti-PD-1-resistant metastatic lung cancer. Sequencing was performed with immunoSEQ multiplex PCR; in TCRdb, only in-frame clones are kept and a portion is missing. Among tens of thousands of clones listed, 78% were seen once. The sample in question was blood, obtained at baseline. All receptors come from a person aged 25-85 years with non-small cell lung cancer. The CDR3 runs from the conserved cysteine through the conserved F or W. Fields, in order: V gene, clone size, J gene, D gene, CDR3 DNA, CDR3 protein. The D gene is left open where the match is weak. For some rows the clone size is stated as once, few or many, or as a class when expanded; others skip it.

v_call: TRBV27; clone_size: -; j_call: TRBJ1-4; d_call: -; cdr3_nt: TGTGCCAGCAGTTTGGGTGGGGGCCGGGGGGAAAAACTGTTTTTT; cdr3_aa: CASSLGGGRGEKLFF
v_call: TRBV6-4; clone_size: -; j_call: TRBJ2-3; d_call: -; cdr3_nt: TGTGCCAGCAGTGTGGTAGCGGAGAGCACAGATACGCAGTATTTT; cdr3_aa: CASSVVAESTDTQYF
v_call: TRBV29-1; clone_size: -; j_call: TRBJ2-7; d_call: TRBD2; cdr3_nt: TGCAGCGTCTGGGGACTAGCGGGGGCCACAAAGTCCTACGAGCAGTACTTC; cdr3_aa: CSVWGLAGATKSYEQYF
v_call: TRBV9; clone_size: -; j_call: TRBJ2-5; d_call: -; cdr3_nt: TGTGCCAGCAGCGTAGGAGTCTCGGTGAAAGAGACCCAGTACTTC; cdr3_aa: CASSVGVSVKETQYF
v_call: TRBV19; clone_size: -; j_call: TRBJ2-3; d_call: -; cdr3_nt: TGTGCCAGTAGTATTGGAGCCGGTAGCACAGATACGCAGTATTTT; cdr3_aa: CASSIGAGSTDTQYF
v_call: TRBV11-3; clone_size: -; j_call: TRBJ2-7; d_call: -; cdr3_nt: TGTGCCAGCAGCTTAGGCGGGCAGGGGATCGAAGCCTACGAGCAGTACTTC; cdr3_aa: CASSLGGQGIEAYEQYF
v_call: TRBV4-2; clone_size: -; j_call: TRBJ2-2; d_call: -; cdr3_nt: TGTGCCAGCAGCCTCGTAGGGGTAGGCACCGGGGAGCTGTTTTTT; cdr3_aa: CASSLVGVGTGELFF
v_call: TRBV2; clone_size: few; j_call: TRBJ1-2; d_call: TRBD1; cdr3_nt: TGTGCCATCGGGACAGAGAACTATGGCTACACCTTC; cdr3_aa: CAIGTENYGYTF
v_call: TRBV5-1; clone_size: -; j_call: TRBJ2-7; d_call: TRBD2; cdr3_nt: TGCGCCAGCAGCTTGGAACTAGCGGGAGCCTACGAGCAGTACTTC; cdr3_aa: CASSLELAGAYEQYF
v_call: TRBV6-4; clone_size: once; j_call: TRBJ1-2; d_call: -; cdr3_nt: TGTGCCAGCAGTGCTACCGGGGACGGCTATGGCTACACCTTC; cdr3_aa: CASSATGDGYGYTF
v_call: TRBV19; clone_size: -; j_call: TRBJ1-1; d_call: -; cdr3_nt: TGTGCCAGTAGTCTCCCTAGGGGGGAGGGAACTGAAGCTTTCTTT; cdr3_aa: CASSLPRGEGTEAFF
v_call: TRBV6-5; clone_size: -; j_call: TRBJ2-7; d_call: TRBD2; cdr3_nt: TGTGCCAGCAGTCGCGGGGGTCTAACCGAGCAGTACTTC; cdr3_aa: CASSRGGLTEQYF
v_call: TRBV5-1; clone_size: few; j_call: TRBJ1-3; d_call: -; cdr3_nt: TGCGCCAGCAGCTTGCTACCCAGCTCTGGAAACACCATATATTTT; cdr3_aa: CASSLLPSSGNTIYF
v_call: TRBV19; clone_size: few; j_call: TRBJ1-1; d_call: -; cdr3_nt: TGTGCCAGTAAGTCGACAGTATGGGCCACTGAAGCTTTCTTT; cdr3_aa: CASKSTVWATEAFF
v_call: TRBV19; clone_size: -; j_call: TRBJ2-1; d_call: TRBD2; cdr3_nt: TGTGCCAGTAGTACCAGGGCTAGCGGGGGGTACAATGAGCAGTTCTTC; cdr3_aa: CASSTRASGGYNEQFF
v_call: TRBV21-1; clone_size: few; j_call: TRBJ2-3; d_call: -; cdr3_nt: TGTGCCAGCAGCCTGTGGCGGGGGGGCACAGATACGCAGTATTTT; cdr3_aa: CASSLWRGGTDTQYF
v_call: TRBV4-1; clone_size: -; j_call: TRBJ1-4; d_call: -; cdr3_nt: TGCGCCAGCAGCCTAATTCTCTCGGATGAAAAACTGTTTTTT; cdr3_aa: CASSLILSDEKLFF
v_call: TRBV7-2; clone_size: -; j_call: TRBJ2-1; d_call: TRBD2; cdr3_nt: TGTGCCAGCAGCCTGGGGGCGACTAGCGGGAGGTACAATGAGCAGTTCTTC; cdr3_aa: CASSLGATSGRYNEQFF
v_call: TRBV2; clone_size: -; j_call: TRBJ1-1; d_call: TRBD1; cdr3_nt: TGTGCCAGCAGGGATCGACAGGGCACTGAAGCTTTCTTT; cdr3_aa: CASRDRQGTEAFF
v_call: TRBV15; clone_size: -; j_call: TRBJ2-7; d_call: TRBD2; cdr3_nt: TGTGCCACCAGCGTCCGGACTAGCGGCTACGAGCAGTACTTC; cdr3_aa: CATSVRTSGYEQYF
v_call: TRBV28; clone_size: -; j_call: TRBJ2-3; d_call: -; cdr3_nt: TGTGCCAGCAGGCCGGGGACATTCACAGATACGCAGTATTTT; cdr3_aa: CASRPGTFTDTQYF
v_call: TRBV15; clone_size: -; j_call: TRBJ1-6; d_call: -; cdr3_nt: TGTGCCACCAGCAGAGTGGCCAGTAATTATTCACCCCTCCACTTT; cdr3_aa: CATSRVASNYSPLHF
v_call: TRBV6-6; clone_size: -; j_call: TRBJ2-3; d_call: TRBD2; cdr3_nt: TGTGCCAGCAGTTACGTCGGGGGGGTTACAGATACGCAGTATTTT; cdr3_aa: CASSYVGGVTDTQYF
v_call: TRBV4-3; clone_size: -; j_call: TRBJ2-1; d_call: TRBD2; cdr3_nt: TGCGCCAGCAGCCAAGGACTAGCGGGAGGAGGGTACAATGAGCAGTTCTTC; cdr3_aa: CASSQGLAGGGYNEQFF
v_call: TRBV7-2; clone_size: -; j_call: TRBJ2-3; d_call: TRBD2; cdr3_nt: TGTGCCAGCAGCCAGGGACTAGCCGCAGATACGCAGTATTTT; cdr3_aa: CASSQGLAADTQYF
v_call: TRBV6-6; clone_size: -; j_call: TRBJ2-7; d_call: TRBD1; cdr3_nt: TGTGCCAGCAGTTACCCGGGACAGGCGGCCTACGAGCAGTACTTC; cdr3_aa: CASSYPGQAAYEQYF
v_call: TRBV11-2; clone_size: -; j_call: TRBJ2-3; d_call: TRBD2; cdr3_nt: TGTGCCAGCAGCCACCTTATGGGGGGGGACCCAGATACGCAGTATTTT; cdr3_aa: CASSHLMGGDPDTQYF
v_call: TRBV11-3; clone_size: -; j_call: TRBJ2-5; d_call: -; cdr3_nt: TGTGCCAGCAGCTTTGGGGGGGAGACCCAGTACTTC; cdr3_aa: CASSFGGETQYF
v_call: TRBV28; clone_size: -; j_call: TRBJ1-2; d_call: -; cdr3_nt: TGTGCCAGCAGCACCTTGGGCTGGCAGGGGCCGGACTATGGCTACACCTTC; cdr3_aa: CASSTLGWQGPDYGYTF
v_call: TRBV19; clone_size: -; j_call: TRBJ2-1; d_call: -; cdr3_nt: TGTGCCAGTAGCCTAGGGACCGGGATCAATGAGCAGTTCTTC; cdr3_aa: CASSLGTGINEQFF
v_call: TRBV9; clone_size: -; j_call: TRBJ2-1; d_call: -; cdr3_nt: TGTGCCAGCAGCGTAGGCGGCGGCCCCTCCTACAATGAGCAGTTCTTC; cdr3_aa: CASSVGGGPSYNEQFF
v_call: TRBV30; clone_size: -; j_call: TRBJ1-4; d_call: -; cdr3_nt: TGTGCCTGGAGTGTATTCGGGGGGAATATAGAAAAACTGTTTTTT; cdr3_aa: CAWSVFGGNIEKLFF
v_call: TRBV5-1; clone_size: once; j_call: TRBJ2-2; d_call: -; cdr3_nt: TGCGCCAGCAGGGTTCGGCAAGTCAACACCGGGGAGCTGTTTTTT; cdr3_aa: CASRVRQVNTGELFF
v_call: TRBV5-7; clone_size: once; j_call: TRBJ2-7; d_call: TRBD2; cdr3_nt: TGTGCCAGCAGCTTTATCGGACTAGCGGGAGGTCCGACCTACGAGCAGTACTTC; cdr3_aa: CASSFIGLAGGPTYEQYF
v_call: TRBV30; clone_size: -; j_call: TRBJ2-7; d_call: -; cdr3_nt: TGTGCCTGGAGTGTAAGTATCTCCTACGAGCAGTACTTC; cdr3_aa: CAWSVSISYEQYF
v_call: TRBV7-3; clone_size: few; j_call: TRBJ2-5; d_call: -; cdr3_nt: TGTGCCAGCAGCCCCGGGGACCCCACGACCCAGTACTTC; cdr3_aa: CASSPGDPTTQYF
v_call: TRBV28; clone_size: -; j_call: TRBJ2-5; d_call: -; cdr3_nt: TGTGCCAGCAACGGGGCCCAAGAGACCCAGTACTTC; cdr3_aa: CASNGAQETQYF
v_call: TRBV19; clone_size: -; j_call: TRBJ2-1; d_call: TRBD2; cdr3_nt: TGTGCCAGTAGTCCAAGTAGCGGGAGATCTTACAATGAGCAGTTCTTC; cdr3_aa: CASSPSSGRSYNEQFF
v_call: TRBV9; clone_size: -; j_call: TRBJ2-7; d_call: TRBD2; cdr3_nt: TGTGCCAGCAGCGTAGGGGTCGGGGGGTCCGAGCAGTACTTC; cdr3_aa: CASSVGVGGSEQYF
v_call: TRBV7-3; clone_size: -; j_call: TRBJ1-6; d_call: TRBD1; cdr3_nt: TGTGCCAGCAGCAAGACAGGGTATTCACCCCTCCACTTT; cdr3_aa: CASSKTGYSPLHF
v_call: TRBV5-8; clone_size: -; j_call: TRBJ1-2; d_call: -; cdr3_nt: TGTGCCAGCAGCTTGATGAAGTATGGCTACACCTTC; cdr3_aa: CASSLMKYGYTF
v_call: TRBV7-7; clone_size: -; j_call: TRBJ2-2; d_call: -; cdr3_nt: TGTGCCAGCAGCCCGAACGGGAACACCGGGGAGCTGTTTTTT; cdr3_aa: CASSPNGNTGELFF
v_call: TRBV30; clone_size: -; j_call: TRBJ1-6; d_call: TRBD1; cdr3_nt: TGTGCCTGGAGTGTACGCCAGGGGGCATCCTATAATTCACCCCTCCACTTT; cdr3_aa: CAWSVRQGASYNSPLHF